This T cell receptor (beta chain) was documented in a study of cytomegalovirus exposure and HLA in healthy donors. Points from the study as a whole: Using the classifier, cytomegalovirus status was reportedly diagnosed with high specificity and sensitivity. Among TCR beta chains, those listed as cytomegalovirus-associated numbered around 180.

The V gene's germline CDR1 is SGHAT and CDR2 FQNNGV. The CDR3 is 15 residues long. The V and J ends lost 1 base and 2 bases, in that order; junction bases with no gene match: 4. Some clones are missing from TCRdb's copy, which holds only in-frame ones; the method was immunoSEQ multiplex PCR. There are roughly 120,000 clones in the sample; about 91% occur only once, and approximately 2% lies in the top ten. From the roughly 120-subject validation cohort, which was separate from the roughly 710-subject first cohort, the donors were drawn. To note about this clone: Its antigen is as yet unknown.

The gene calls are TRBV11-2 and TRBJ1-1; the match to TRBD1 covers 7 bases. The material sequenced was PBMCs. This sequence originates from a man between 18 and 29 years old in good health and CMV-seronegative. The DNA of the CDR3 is TGTGCCAGCAGCTTAGTGGGGACAGCAAACACTGAAGCTTTCTTT. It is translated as CASSLVGTANTEAFF.